A selection of T cell receptor beta chains follows, all from one sample in a study of blood T cell repertoires in COVID-19. The repertoire was sequenced with immunoSEQ multiplex PCR; TCRdb's copy has only in-frame clones and lacks some. Of 140,000 or so clones in the sample, 80% to 90% are singletons; the top ten hold 8.5% to 9.5%. The material sequenced was peripheral blood. The receptors were sampled from a woman aged 50 to 65 with active or convalescent COVID-19. The CDR3 runs from the conserved cysteine through the conserved F or W. The D gene is left open where the match is weak. Part of the rows lack a size; the others show once, few, many or a class for expanded clones.

d_gene,v_gene,abundance,j_gene,CDR3nt,CDR3aa
TRBD1,TRBV6-5,.,TRBJ1-1,TGTGCCAGCAGTTACTCGCAGAGGGGGCCTGAAGCTTTCTTT,CASSYSQRGPEAFF
.,TRBV18,.,TRBJ1-1,TGTGCCAGCTCACCTCGGGGGGACACTGAAGCTTTCTTT,CASSPRGDTEAFF
TRBD2,TRBV4-3,.,TRBJ2-3,TGCGCCAGCAGGCAACTAGCGGGGGACACAGATACGCAGTATTTT,CASRQLAGDTDTQYF
.,TRBV12-1,.,TRBJ2-7,TGTGCCAGCAAGGTCCTGGCGGGAGAGCCGGAGCAGTACTTC,CASKVLAGEPEQYF
TRBD1,TRBV20-1,.,TRBJ2-7,TGCAGTGCTAGTAGGCGGGGACAGGGTACCTACGAGCAGTACTTC,CSASRRGQGTYEQYF
.,TRBV30,.,TRBJ1-5,TGTGCCTGGAATCTAGGTTCCGGCCAGCCCCAGCATTTT,CAWNLGSGQPQHF
.,TRBV19,.,TRBJ2-4,TGTGCCAGTAGTATAGATCTGGCAGGGGAAACCAAAAACATTCAGTACTTC,CASSIDLAGETKNIQYF
TRBD1,TRBV6-5,.,TRBJ1-2,TGTGCCAGCAGTTACTCGCCGGGACAGGGGATGAGTGGCTACACCTTC,CASSYSPGQGMSGYTF
.,TRBV19,.,TRBJ1-5,TGTGCCAGTAGTGGACGGGGGAGAAGCAATCAGCCCCAGCATTTT,CASSGRGRSNQPQHF
TRBD1,TRBV5-8,.,TRBJ1-4,TGTGCCAGCAGCGGACAGGTGGCAACTAATGAAAAACTGTTTTTT,CASSGQVATNEKLFF
TRBD1,TRBV6-5,.,TRBJ1-2,TGTGCCAGCAGTTACTCACCGGGACAGGCCTATGGCTACACCTTC,CASSYSPGQAYGYTF
.,TRBV27,.,TRBJ1-2,TGTGCCAGCAGGGCCGGACAATCAGCTAACTATGGCTACACCTTC,CASRAGQSANYGYTF
TRBD1,TRBV5-1,.,TRBJ1-2,TGCGCCAGTTCCCCCTCAAGGACAGGGAACTATGGCTACACCTTC,CASSPSRTGNYGYTF
.,TRBV2,.,TRBJ2-2,TGTGCCAGCAGGGGCCTATACACCGGGGAGCTGTTTTTT,CASRGLYTGELFF
.,TRBV11-3,.,TRBJ2-7,TGTGCCAGCAGCTCGCCAGGGGAAGGATCCTACGAGCAGTACTTC,CASSSPGEGSYEQYF
.,TRBV7-8,.,TRBJ1-1,TGTGCCAGCAGCTTAGGCCCGGGTATCACTGAAGCTTTCTTT,CASSLGPGITEAFF
TRBD2,TRBV7-3,.,TRBJ2-3,TGTGCCAGCAGTTCAGGGACTAGCGGGGGAGCAGATACGCAGTATTTT,CASSSGTSGGADTQYF
.,TRBV30,.,TRBJ2-4,TGTGCCTGGAGTGGAGACAGACCAAAAAACATTCAGTACTTC,CAWSGDRPKNIQYF
TRBD1,TRBV6-1,.,TRBJ1-3,TGTGCCAGCAGTGAACCGGGACAGGGTGGGTCTGGAAACACCATATATTTT,CASSEPGQGGSGNTIYF
.,TRBV6-5,.,TRBJ1-6,TGTGCCAGCAGTCGCAGCGGGGGGGTGAATTCACCCCTCCACTTT,CASSRSGGVNSPLHF
.,TRBV29-1,.,TRBJ1-2,TGCAGCGTTTTACAGGGCTCGAGCTACACCTTC,CSVLQGSSYTF
TRBD1,TRBV7-2,.,TRBJ2-7,TGTGCCAGCAGCTTAAGACGTGACAGGGGGGGACCCTCCTACGAGCAGTACTTC,CASSLRRDRGGPSYEQYF
.,TRBV7-8,once,TRBJ1-6,TGTGCCAGCAGCCGACAGAACTCCTATAATTCACCCCTCCACTTT,CASSRQNSYNSPLHF
TRBD2,TRBV6-6,.,TRBJ2-2,TGTGCCAGCAGTCCCCGGGGCGGGAGCACCGGGGAGCTGTTTTTT,CASSPRGGSTGELFF
TRBD1,TRBV18,.,TRBJ2-7,TGTGCCAGCTTCTCCGGGACAGGGGCCTACGAGCAGTACTTC,CASFSGTGAYEQYF
.,TRBV4-2,.,TRBJ2-3,TGTGCCAGCAGCCATCGGACTGGGACGCAGTATTTT,CASSHRTGTQYF
TRBD2,TRBV4-2,.,TRBJ2-1,TGTGCCAGCAGCTACTCCAGCGGGAAAACTAGCAATGAGCAGTTCTTC,CASSYSSGKTSNEQFF
.,TRBV5-5,.,TRBJ1-1,TGTGCCAGCAGCCCACGTCAGGCCGCTGCGTGGAACACTGAAGCTTTCTTT,CASSPRQAAAWNTEAFF
.,TRBV4-1,.,TRBJ1-1,TGCGCCAGCAGCCAAGGACAGCAGAACACTGAAGCTTTCTTT,CASSQGQQNTEAFF
.,TRBV30,.,TRBJ2-7,TGTGCCTGGAGAGGGGCCCACTACGAGCAGTACTTC,CAWRGAHYEQYF
TRBD1,TRBV4-3,.,TRBJ1-2,TGCGCCAGCAGCCAAGATAATGGGGACCGGGACAGGGGGCATGCGGAAAACTATGGCTACACCTTC,CASSQDNGDRDRGHAENYGYTF
.,TRBV9,.,TRBJ2-5,TGTGCCAGCAGCCAGGGGCCGAAAGAGACCCAGTACTTC,CASSQGPKETQYF
.,TRBV5-8,.,TRBJ1-1,TGTGCCAGCAGGCCCCAGTTCCGAGCTTTCTTT,CASRPQFRAFF
.,TRBV19,.,TRBJ1-3,TGTGCCAGTAGTATAACCGACTTCTCTGGAAACACCATATATTTT,CASSITDFSGNTIYF
.,TRBV3-1/TRBV3-2,.,TRBJ1-4,TGTGCCAGCAGCCAGGACATCCTTAATGAAAAACTGTTTTTT,CASSQDILNEKLFF
TRBD1,TRBV9,.,TRBJ1-1,TGTGCCAGCAGCGAGGGGGACAGGGGGCTGGGCACTGAAGCTTTCTTT,CASSEGDRGLGTEAFF
.,TRBV1,.,TRBJ2-2,TGCACCAGCAGCCAGGAAGCGGGGGAAGGTCCCGGGGAGCTGTTTTTT,CTSSQEAGEGPGELFF
TRBD1,TRBV29-1,.,TRBJ1-4,TGCAGCGTTGAAGGGGGACAGGGAGGACCTGAAAAACTGTTTTTT,CSVEGGQGGPEKLFF
TRBD1,TRBV7-6,.,TRBJ2-3,TGTGCCAGCAGCCTACCTAGGGGACAGGGGGCTACAGATACGCAGTATTTT,CASSLPRGQGATDTQYF
TRBD1,TRBV9,few,TRBJ1-2,TGTGCCAGCAGCGTTCACAGGGGGCGGAACTATGGCTACACCTTC,CASSVHRGRNYGYTF
TRBD1,TRBV15,.,TRBJ2-3,TGTGCCACCAGCCTCGGGACAGGGCCAGATACGCAGTATTTT,CATSLGTGPDTQYF
.,TRBV7-2,once,TRBJ1-1,TGTGCCAGCAGCTTACAAGAGGTTACTGAAGCTTTCTTT,CASSLQEVTEAFF
.,TRBV2,.,TRBJ2-1,TGTGCCAGCAGCCACACGGGGGTTCGAGGGAATGAGCAGTTCTTC,CASSHTGVRGNEQFF
TRBD1,TRBV6-2/TRBV6-3,.,TRBJ1-5,TGTGCCAGCAGTTACCTTGACAGGGCTGGTCAGCCCCAGCATTTT,CASSYLDRAGQPQHF
.,TRBV5-4,.,TRBJ1-3,TGTGCCAGCAGCTTGGACGCGGTCGGGGTCTCTGGAAACACCATATATTTT,CASSLDAVGVSGNTIYF
TRBD2,TRBV7-8,.,TRBJ2-7,TGTGCCAGCAGCACTCGGACTAGCGGGACTGGAGGCTTCTACGAGCAGTACTTC,CASSTRTSGTGGFYEQYF
TRBD1,TRBV5-6,.,TRBJ1-6,TGTGCCAGCAGGTTGGGATCCGGGACAGGGAGGTCACCCCTCCACTTT,CASRLGSGTGRSPLHF
.,TRBV19,.,TRBJ1-1,TGTGCCAGTAGCCCAGGGGTATTGAACACTGAAGCTTTCTTT,CASSPGVLNTEAFF
.,TRBV6-6,.,TRBJ1-1,TGTGCCAGCAGTTCCGAAAAAGAGGCCACTGAAGCTTTCTTT,CASSSEKEATEAFF
TRBD1,TRBV24-1,.,TRBJ2-1,TGTGCCACCAGCCGAACAGGGGGTGAGCAGTTCTTC,CATSRTGGEQFF
TRBD2,TRBV2,.,TRBJ2-3,TGTGCCAGCTGCTTCGGGGGGGACACAGATACGCAGTATTTT,CASCFGGDTDTQYF
.,TRBV30,few,TRBJ1-2,TGTGCCTGGAGTGGACAGACCTATAACTATGGCTACACCTTC,CAWSGQTYNYGYTF
TRBD2,TRBV4-1,many,TRBJ2-7,TGCGCCAGCAGCCAAAGAGCCGGGGCTAGCGGGGGCTACGAGCAGTACTTC,CASSQRAGASGGYEQYF
TRBD1,TRBV5-8,few,TRBJ1-1,TGTGCCAGCGGGGGACAGTGGAACACTGAAGCTTTCTTT,CASGGQWNTEAFF
TRBD1,TRBV29-1,.,TRBJ1-1,TGCAGCGTTGGCAGGGGGTTAGGCACTGAAGCTTTCTTT,CSVGRGLGTEAFF
TRBD1,TRBV29-1,.,TRBJ2-7,TGCAGCGTTGAAGGGGACAGGGTTGGCGAGCAGTACTTC,CSVEGDRVGEQYF
.,TRBV20-1,.,TRBJ1-2,TGCAGTGCTAGTAATGACAGGAACTATGGCTACACCTTC,CSASNDRNYGYTF
TRBD1,TRBV15,.,TRBJ2-7,TGTGCCACCAGCAGAGACCTAACAGGGGGCGAGCAGTACTTC,CATSRDLTGGEQYF
TRBD2,TRBV13,.,TRBJ2-7,TGTGCCAGCAACTCACACACGGGGGGGTCCCTAGGGTACGAGCAGTACTTC,CASNSHTGGSLGYEQYF